These 13 T cell receptor beta chains originate from one sample sequenced in a study of Graves' ophthalmopathy and Graves' hyperthyroidism. Amplifying from RNA transcripts, the study obtained TCR beta CDR3 regions. RT-PCR in the first round used HTBI primers; a second-round multiplex PCR followed. Each CDR3 protein is one row after TCRdb ran MiXCR on the multiplex PCR reads. The data contain a few hundred thousand distinct CDR3 sequences, roughly 40% of them seen just once; the ten biggest clones take up about 4%. Sequenced sample: peripheral blood or thyroid tissue (not recorded which). The source of these receptors is an adult man with Graves' hyperthyroidism.

This clonotype was seen at least ten times. The CDR3 protein is CASSLGSFYEQYF. Here the CDR3 DNA reads TGTGCCAGCAGCTTAGGTTCGTTCTACGAGCAGTACTTC. The V gene is TRBV11-2, the J gene TRBJ2-7; D is ambiguous. The V gene's germline CDR1 is SGHAT and CDR2 FQNNGV. Trimming stripped 1 base from V and 3 bases from J, with 7 bases between. The CDR3 runs 13 residues.

This clonotype was seen repeatedly, ten times or more. The rearrangement joins TRBV2 to TRBJ1-4; TRBD1 aligns across 7 bases. This CDR3 is built from 12 residues. V gave up 10 bases and J gave up 2 bases; unmatched junction bases: 1. CDR1 SNHLY and CDR2 FYNNEI come from the germline V gene. CDR3 sequence: CATQGTNEKLFF. The CDR3 nucleotides read TGTGCCACACAGGGGACTAATGAAAAACTGTTTTTT.

As regards this clonotype: Compared with germline, one end of the junction differs, possibly owing to a read error. V and J are TRBV5-1 and TRBJ2-7; the match to TRBD1 covers 7 bases. CDR1 is SGHRS, CDR2 YFSETQ, per germline. The CDR3 consists of 17 residues. CDR3 nucleotides: TGTGCCGGCAGCTTCCTAAGCCGACAGGGTAAGACCTACGAGCAGTACTTC. This translates into CAGSFLSRQGKTYEQYF.

This clonotype was observed many times. This chain uses TRBV6-1 with TRBJ1-1; no clear D. In germline, CDR1 is MNHNS, CDR2 SASEGT. V shed 4 bases and J shed 1 base, with 16 bases lying between them. The CDR3 consists of 16 residues. The CDR3 region is CASSASATTGNTEAFF. In DNA form, the CDR3 reads TGTGCCAGCAGTGCTTCGGCAACGACGGGGAACACTGAAGCTTTCTTT.

The chain is built from TRBV6-6 and TRBJ2-5, with 9 bases fitting TRBD1. The junction had 6 bases not matched to a gene; V was cut back by 5 bases and J by 5 bases. The CDR3 length is 14 residues. CDR1 is MNHNY and CDR2 is SVGAGI in the germline V gene (reference sequence). The CDR3 loop is CASSNNRGRETQYF. The CDR3 DNA reads as TGTGCCAGCAGTAACAACAGGGGGCGGGAGACCCAGTACTTC.

For this clonotype: A read error may produce the germline difference seen at one junction end. This sequence joins TRBV7-2 and TRBJ1-1; tentatively, D is TRBD1 (6 bases). The CDR3 is 13 amino acids. Germline V gene data show CDR1 as SGHTA and CDR2 as FQGNSA. CDR3 region: CASSSDSYTDAFF. The CDR3, as DNA: TGTGCCAGCAGCTCGGACAGCTACACTGATGCTTTCTTT.

As to this clonotype: One base away lies a much larger clone, so this may be a sequencing read error. The rearrangement links TRBV7-9 to TRBJ2-7, with 10 bases matching TRBD2. This CDR3 has 17 residues. V gave up 5 bases and J gave up 2 bases; unmatched junction bases: 12. Germline CDR1 SEHNR, CDR2 FQNEAQ (reference sequence). CDR3 sequence reads: CASSPPSGRQRAYEQYF. Written as DNA, the CDR3 is TGTGCCAGCAGCCCCCCTAGCGGGAGACAGCGGGCCTACGAGCAGTACTTC.

This clonotype was detected many times. The V gene is TRBV10-1, the J gene TRBJ2-2; D may be TRBD1 (5 bases). Germline CDR1 reads WNHNN; CDR2 reads SYGVQD (reference sequence). Between the trimmed V and J ends, which lost 0 bases and 8 bases, there was a span of 16 bases. The CDR3 spans 16 residues. This chain's CDR3 is CASSESPLARAGELFF. CDR3 bases: TGCGCCAGCAGTGAGTCACCCCTGGCCAGGGCGGGGGAGCTGTTTTTT.

The rearrangement links TRBV28 to TRBJ1-1, with TRBD1 matching over 8 bases. The V and J ends lost 5 bases and 3 bases, in that order; junction bases with no gene match: 2. The CDR3 sequence is 13 residues long. The V gene's germline CDR1 is MDHEN and CDR2 SYDVKM. CDR3 nucleotide sequence: TGTGCCAGCAGTCGACAGGGGCACACTGAAGCTTTCTTT. Encoded protein: CASSRQGHTEAFF.

In this sample, this clonotype turned up many times. The rearrangement uses TRBV20-1 and TRBJ2-5, with TRBD2 identical over 8 bases. The V segment lost 1 base and the J segment 2 bases; nucleotides outside the gene matches: 6. Looked up from germline, CDR1 is DFQATT and CDR2 is SNEGSKA (reference sequence). The CDR3 contains 15 residues. CDR3 nucleotides: TGCAGTGCTAGAGTTCCGGGGGGGGGTCAAGAGACCCAGTACTTC. Amino acid sequence: CSARVPGGGQETQYF.

This clonotype was counted many times. The rearrangement uses TRBV10-3 and TRBJ2-5; D is ambiguous. Germline V gene lookup returns CDR1 ENHRY and CDR2 SYGVKD. This CDR3 is built from 13 residues. V lost 0 bases, J lost 5 bases, and 7 bases lay in between. The CDR3 spells CAISESGRETQYF. The CDR3 DNA sequence: TGTGCCATCAGTGAGTCTGGGCGGGAGACCCAGTACTTC.

This clonotype was observed a handful of times. Here the CDR3 DNA reads TGCGCCAGCAGCTCCAATTGGGGATTTGGCACTGAAGCTTTCTTT. Amino acids: CASSSNWGFGTEAFF. The rearrangement uses TRBV5-1 and TRBJ1-1; D gene unclear. Trimming removed 3 bases at V and 4 bases at J, with 16 bases between. Germline V CDR1 and CDR2: SGHRS, YFSETQ. The CDR3 sequence is 15 residues long.

This clonotype was seen at least ten times. The chain recombines TRBV19 with TRBJ2-7, with 8 bases identical to TRBD2. The CDR3 runs 14 residues. Per the germline V gene, CDR1 is LNHDA and CDR2 is SQIVND (reference sequence). V was pared by 5 bases and J by 5 bases, with 8 bases of the junction left unmatched. CDR3 sequence: CASSPRTSRNEQYF. Here the CDR3 DNA reads TGTGCCAGTAGTCCTAGGACTAGCCGGAACGAGCAGTACTTC.